Following are 27 T cell receptor beta chains from one sample sequenced in a study of technical replicates of blood from a few donors. This table comes from immunoSEQ multiplex PCR, and its TCRdb copy is limited to in-frame clones, with some not included. The table includes 60,000 to 85,000 clones, about 91% detected once. Sequencing used T cells isolated from PBMCs. The origin of the receptors is a human donor in good health.

The chain is built from TRBV29-1 and TRBJ2-3, with 10 bases identical to TRBD2. With 3 bases clipped from V and 4 bases from J, the junction kept 4 bases outside the gene matches. Germline V lookup: CDR1 SQVTM, CDR2 ANQGSEA. The CDR3 extends over 14 amino acids. The CDR3 loop reads CSVEASGSADTQYF. The CDR3 region has the DNA TGCAGCGTTGAGGCTAGCGGGAGCGCAGATACGCAGTATTTT.

The V call is TRBV28, the J call TRBJ1-5; D possibly corresponds to TRBD1 (6 bases). The germline CDR1 and CDR2 sequences are MDHEN and SYDVKM. The CDR3 consists of 14 residues. Between the trimmed V and J ends, which lost 8 bases and 4 bases, there was a span of 15 bases. CDR3 region: CASSLGQFNQPQHF. The CDR3 DNA reads as TGTGCCAGCTCTCTCGGACAGTTTAATCAGCCCCAGCATTTT.

The count of this clone is one. The V call is TRBV2, the J call TRBJ2-7; possible D gene TRBD2, 5 bases. V was clipped by 7 bases and J by 3 bases, with 13 bases between them. The germline gives CDR1 SNHLY, CDR2 FYNNEI. CDR3 size: 13 residues. The CDR3 region is CASINGVFYEQYF. CDR3 bases: TGTGCCAGCATAAACGGGGTCTTCTACGAGCAGTACTTC.

V gene TRBV6-5 combines with J gene TRBJ1-1; D is undetermined. The ends were cut back, 8 bases at V and 1 base at J, with 14 bases in the middle. CDR3 length: 14 amino acids. CDR1 is MNHEY, CDR2 SVGAGI, per germline. The CDR3 nucleotides read TGTGCCAGCCGGGGAAGGGTGAGGAACACTGAAGCTTTCTTT. Protein product: CASRGRVRNTEAFF.

The chain is built from TRBV7-2 and TRBJ1-5, with D perhaps matching TRBD1 (5 bases). The length of the CDR3 is 17 residues. CDR1 and CDR2 (germline): SGHTA, FQGNSA. V shed 4 bases and J shed 0 bases, with 16 bases lying between them. The DNA of the CDR3 is TGTGCCAGCAGCTCCTACGGGGCGGGGTATAGCAATCAGCCCCAGCATTTT. Its protein product is CASSSYGAGYSNQPQHF.

The chain links TRBV7-3 to TRBJ2-7; 7 bases fit TRBD1. The V gene end was trimmed by 0 bases and the J gene end by 2 bases; junction bases not matched to a gene: 1. The CDR3 length is 14 residues. The V gene's germline CDR1 is SGHTA and CDR2 FQGTGA. For the CDR3, the DNA is TGTGCCAGCAGCTTAACTCAGGGGGCCTACGAGCAGTACTTC. It yields the protein CASSLTQGAYEQYF.

The chain employs TRBV11-3 and TRBJ2-2; no clear D. The germline V gene encodes CDR1 SGHNT and CDR2 YENEEA. This CDR3 region has 16 residues. V was cut by 1 base and J by 0 bases, with 9 bases left in between. CDR3 bases: TGTGCCAGCAGCTTAGGCGATTCTGCGAACACCGGGGAGCTGTTTTTT. It encodes CASSLGDSANTGELFF.

This chain uses TRBV7-2 with TRBJ2-1, with TRBD1 matching over 11 bases. In germline, CDR1 is SGHTA, CDR2 FQGNSA. Trimming cost V 4 bases and J 6 bases; bases outside gene matches: 2. This CDR3 has 14 residues. The CDR3 DNA reads TGTGCCAGCAGCTCCGGGACAGGGGGCAATGAGCAGTTCTTC. The encoded protein is CASSSGTGGNEQFF. Together with reference TRBV7-2 and TRBJ2-1, the CDR3 gives the full variable domain: GAGVSQSPSNKVTEKGKDVELRCDPISGHTALYWYRQSLGQGLEFLIYFQGNSAPDKSGLPSDRFSAERTGGSVSTLTIQRTQQEDSAVYLCASSSGTGGNEQFFGPGTRLTVL.

J is TRBJ1-4 and V is TRBV18; D remains ambiguous. The V end was cut by 4 bases, the J end by 0 bases, with 12 bases between. Germline assignment: CDR1 KGHSH and CDR2 LQKENI. This CDR3 comprises 16 residues. This chain's CDR3 is CASSRNGAATNEKLFF. CDR3 in DNA: TGTGCCAGCTCACGGAACGGAGCCGCAACTAATGAAAAACTGTTTTTT.

This CDR3 is CASSLAPLAGAYNEQFF. Written as DNA, the CDR3 is TGTGCCAGCAGCTTGGCCCCACTAGCGGGAGCTTACAATGAGCAGTTCTTC. This chain joins TRBV5-8 and TRBJ2-1, with 11 bases aligning to TRBD2. The CDR3 consists of 17 residues. In germline, CDR1 is SGHTS, CDR2 YDEGEE. Trimming took 0 bases from V and 4 from J; bases not matched to a gene: 6.

The CDR3 nucleotides are TGTGCCAGTAGCGGGGAGCATGAGCAGTTCTTC. Protein product: CASSGEHEQFF. This sequence joins TRBV7-9 and TRBJ2-1; TRBD2 matches at 8 bases. The germline gives CDR1 SEHNR, CDR2 FQNEAQ (reference sequence). The CDR3 totals 11 residues. V was clipped by 9 bases and J by 8 bases; unmatched bases: 3. Combining the CDR3 with reference TRBV7-9 and TRBJ2-1 gives the whole variable domain DTGVSQNPRHKITKRGQNVTFRCDPISEHNRLYWYRQTLGQGPEFLTYFQNEAQLEKSRLLSDRFSAERPKGSFSTLEIQRTEQGDSAMYLCASSGEHEQFFGPGTRLTVL.

V usage is TRBV6-5 and J usage is TRBJ2-7; D call uncertain. Germline V gene lookup returns CDR1 MNHEY and CDR2 SVGAGI. The CDR3 is 13 residues long. V lost 5 bases to trimming and J lost 4 bases, with 12 bases between them. CDR3 protein: CASSPTSSYEQYF. In nucleotides, the CDR3 is TGTGCCAGCAGTCCTACCTCGAGTTACGAGCAGTACTTC.

The chain employs TRBV7-6 and TRBJ2-3; the match to TRBD1 covers 7 bases. V lost 5 bases to trimming and J lost 2 bases; unmatched junction nucleotides: 4. CDR1 is SGHVS, CDR2 FNYEAQ, per germline. CDR3 size: 14 residues. Written as DNA, the CDR3 is TGTGCCAGCAGCCAGGGACAGTACACAGATACGCAGTATTTT. It translates to CASSQGQYTDTQYF.

The CDR3: CASSVAELPPWGERYEQYF. For the CDR3, the DNA is TGTGCCAGCAGCGTAGCTGAGTTGCCCCCCTGGGGGGAAAGATACGAGCAGTACTTC. This chain joins TRBV9 and TRBJ2-7; tentative D call: TRBD2 (6 bases). Germline CDR1 SGDLS, CDR2 YYNGEE. The CDR3 totals 19 residues. Trimming removed 0 bases from V and 4 bases from J, with 26 bases in between.

The chain links TRBV4-1 to TRBJ1-2, with 8 bases aligning to TRBD1. Unmatched junction bases numbered 12, after V lost 3 bases and J lost 12 bases. The CDR3 consists of 14 residues. Germline V gene sequence: CDR1 MGHRA, CDR2 YSYEKL. Written as DNA, the CDR3 is TGCGCCAGCAGCCATGCCCGGACAGGGAGTTTTCACACCTTC. It is translated as CASSHARTGSFHTF.

The rearrangement joins TRBV13 to TRBJ2-1; D may be TRBD2 (6 bases). The CDR3 runs to 16 residues. Trimming left V 5 bases short and J 5 bases short, with 19 bases between. Germline V gene data show CDR1 as PRHDT and CDR2 as FYEKMQ (reference sequence). CDR3 coding DNA: TGTGCCAGCAGCCTCCTCTTCTGGGAGCGGGACAATGAGCAGTTCTTC. Translating gives CASSLLFWERDNEQFF.

The chain links TRBV25-1 to TRBJ1-2; D unclear. V was trimmed by 5 bases and J by 6 bases, leaving 13 bases between them. The CDR3 loop spans 13 amino acids. Per the germline V gene, CDR1 is MGHDK and CDR2 is SYGVNS. In DNA, the CDR3 is TGTGCCAGCAGTTATCTTACAGCTGATGGCTACACCTTC. Translated, it gives CASSYLTADGYTF.

The chain recombines TRBV6-5 with TRBJ2-1, with 9 bases identical to TRBD1. The CDR3 runs to 12 residues. The junction had 6 bases not matched to a gene; V was cut back by 6 bases and J by 12 bases. In germline, CDR1 is MNHEY, CDR2 SVGAGI. The CDR3 DNA sequence: TGTGCCAGCAGCCGGGACAGGGTCTGGCAGTTCTTC. The encoded protein is CASSRDRVWQFF.

Notes on this clone: The same CDR3 is also encoded by other DNA sequences in this sample. The V gene is TRBV5-1, the J gene TRBJ2-1, with D hard to call. V was pared by 0 bases and J by 4 bases, with 2 bases between. This CDR3 is 12 amino acids long. The germline gives CDR1 SGHRS, CDR2 YFSETQ. The CDR3 nucleotides are TGCGCCAGCAGCTTGGCTTACAATGAGCAGTTCTTC. This codes for CASSLAYNEQFF.

The genes are TRBV11-3 and TRBJ1-1; 9 nucleotides match TRBD1. The ends lost 5 bases at V and 7 bases at J; junction bases unmatched: 8. Germline CDR1 SGHNT, CDR2 YENEEA. This CDR3 has 14 amino acids. The CDR3 protein is CASSQNRGLGEAFF. In DNA form, the CDR3 reads TGTGCCAGCAGCCAAAACAGGGGGCTGGGTGAAGCTTTCTTT.

The CDR3 loop is CASSQVLAGVSYNEQFF. As DNA, the CDR3 is TGCGCCAGCAGCCAAGTTCTAGCGGGAGTATCCTACAATGAGCAGTTCTTC. The chain has TRBV4-1 and TRBJ2-1; 10 bases are shared with TRBD2. V dropped 1 base and J dropped 1; count of bases not matched to a gene: 4. This CDR3 region has 17 residues. Germline V gene lookup returns CDR1 MGHRA and CDR2 YSYEKL.

The rearrangement uses TRBV28 and TRBJ2-1; D remains ambiguous. This CDR3 is built from 15 residues. Trimming removed 10 bases from V and 5 bases from J, with 21 bases in between. CDR1 is MDHEN and CDR2 is SYDVKM in the germline V gene. CDR3 coding DNA: TGTGCCACCCGTGTCTCCACCTATACCCACAATGAGCAGTTCTTC. Protein: CATRVSTYTHNEQFF. The full variable domain, in which reference TRBV28 and TRBJ2-1 provide the parts outside the CDR3, is DVKVTQSSRYLVKRTGEKVFLECVQDMDHENMFWYRQDPGLGLRLIYFSYDVKMKEKGDIPEGYSVSREKKERFSLILESASTNQTSMYLCATRVSTYTHNEQFFGPGTRLTVL.

This CDR3 is CASSQSALSSGNTIYF. CDR3 bases: TGCGCCAGCAGCCAATCCGCACTGAGCTCTGGAAACACCATATATTTT. V and J are TRBV4-3 and TRBJ1-3; D is unclear. In germline, CDR1 is LGHNA, CDR2 YSLEER. This CDR3 region has 16 residues. V lost 2 bases and J 0 bases, leaving 11 bases between the germline ends.

This clone was picked up one time. The chain links TRBV4-2 to TRBJ2-2, with 8 bases matching TRBD2. The V gene end was trimmed by 4 bases and the J gene end by 4 bases; junction bases not matched to a gene: 8. Germline assignment: CDR1 LGHNA and CDR2 YNFKEQ. This CDR3 is 16 amino acids long. CDR3: CASSPLGREATGELFF. As DNA, the CDR3 is TGTGCCAGCAGCCCCCTGGGGCGGGAGGCCACCGGGGAGCTGTTTTTT.

The rearrangement joins TRBV13 to TRBJ1-2; 10 nucleotides align to TRBD1. With V trimmed by 5 bases and J by 3 bases, 9 bases remained unmatched. Looked up from germline, CDR1 is PRHDT and CDR2 is FYEKMQ (reference sequence). The CDR3 spans 16 residues. CDR3 nucleotides: TGTGCCAGCAGCGCATTCACCGGGACAGGGGACTATGGCTACACCTTC. Translating gives CASSAFTGTGDYGYTF.

This clone has just a few counts. The chain links TRBV19 to TRBJ1-4; 7 nucleotides match TRBD1. J was trimmed by 8 bases and V by 7 bases; bases with no gene match: 10. This CDR3 is built from 14 residues. CDR1 and CDR2 (germline): LNHDA, SQIVND (reference sequence). The CDR3 DNA is TGTGCCAGTAACCGACAGGGTAATTCGGAAAAACTGTTTTTT. Amino acids: CASNRQGNSEKLFF.

V and J are TRBV27 and TRBJ1-1, with 9 nucleotides matching TRBD1. The CDR3 is 14 amino acids. Unmatched junction bases numbered 4, after V lost 3 bases and J lost 5 bases. Germline CDR1 and CDR2: MNHEY and SMNVEV (reference sequence). The CDR3 reads CASSFGTGRTEAFF. As DNA, the CDR3 is TGTGCCAGCAGTTTCGGGACAGGGAGGACTGAAGCTTTCTTT.